Below, one TCR beta chain is given with its context. The antigen remains unidentified. This entry belongs to a study of identical twins. Study-level points and caveats: Twin-shared out-of-frame alpha sequences showed excess low generation probability.

V dropped 4 bases and J dropped 0 bases, with 9 bases sitting between them. CDR1 is LGHNA and CDR2 is YSLEER in the germline V gene. The CDR3 is 14 residues long. TCRdb passed the 5' RACE reads through MiXCR, listing each CDR3 protein once. Of 200,000 to 300,000 distinct CDR3 sequences listed, about 10% are singletons. This sequence was found in a man in his fifties or sixties in good health. Sequenced material: memory T cells sorted from blood. V gene TRBV4-3 combines with J gene TRBJ1-2; a possible D gene is TRBD1 (6 bases). The CDR3 coding sequence is TGCGCCAGCAGCCCGTGGACAGCTAACTATGGCTACACCTTC. Protein sequence: CASSPWTANYGYTF.